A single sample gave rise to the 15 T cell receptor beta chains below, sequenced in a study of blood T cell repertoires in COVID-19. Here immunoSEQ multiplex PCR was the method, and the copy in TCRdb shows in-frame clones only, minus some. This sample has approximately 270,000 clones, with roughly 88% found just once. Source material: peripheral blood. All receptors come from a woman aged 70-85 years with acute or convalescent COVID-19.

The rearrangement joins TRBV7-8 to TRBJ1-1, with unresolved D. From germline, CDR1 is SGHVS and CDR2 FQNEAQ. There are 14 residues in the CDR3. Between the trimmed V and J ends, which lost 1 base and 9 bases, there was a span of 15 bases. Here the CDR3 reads CASSLEGFGRKAFF. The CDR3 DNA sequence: TGTGCCAGCAGCTTAGAAGGATTCGGCAGGAAAGCTTTCTTT.

The CDR3 sequence: CASGLGRAEAFF. CDR3 DNA: TGTGCTAGTGGTTTGGGACGGGCTGAAGCTTTCTTT. The chain carries TRBV12-5 and TRBJ1-1; the D is unclear. CDR3 length equals 12 residues. Trimming shortened V by 1 base and J by 6 bases, and 6 bases separated the two germline ends. Germline assignment: CDR1 LGHNT and CDR2 FRNRAP.

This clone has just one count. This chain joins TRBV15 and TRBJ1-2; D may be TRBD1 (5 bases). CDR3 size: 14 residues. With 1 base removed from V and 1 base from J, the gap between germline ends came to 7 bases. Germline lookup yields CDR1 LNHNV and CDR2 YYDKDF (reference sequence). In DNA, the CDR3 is TGTGCCACCAGCAGAGGACAGAGTAACTATGGCTACACCTTC. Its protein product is CATSRGQSNYGYTF.

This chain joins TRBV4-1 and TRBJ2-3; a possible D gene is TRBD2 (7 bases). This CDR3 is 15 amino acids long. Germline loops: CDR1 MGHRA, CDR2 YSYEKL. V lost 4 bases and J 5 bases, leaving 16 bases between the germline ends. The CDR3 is CASSPPGGRIDTQYF. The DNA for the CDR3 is TGCGCCAGCAGCCCCCCGGGGGGCAGAATAGATACGCAGTATTTT.

DNA of the CDR3: TGTGCCAGCAGTGGTTTTAGTGGCTACACCTTC. Protein sequence: CASSGFSGYTF. The chain joins TRBV2 to TRBJ1-2, with D unresolved. This CDR3 has 11 amino acids. V lost 4 bases and J 7 bases, leaving 7 bases between the germline ends. CDR1 and CDR2 (germline): SNHLY, FYNNEI.

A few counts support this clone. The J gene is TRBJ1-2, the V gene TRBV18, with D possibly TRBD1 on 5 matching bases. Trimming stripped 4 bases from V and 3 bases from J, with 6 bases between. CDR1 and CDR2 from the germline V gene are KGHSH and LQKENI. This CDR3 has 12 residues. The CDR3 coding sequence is TGTGCCAGCTCACTAGGGGACTATGGCTACACCTTC. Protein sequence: CASSLGDYGYTF.

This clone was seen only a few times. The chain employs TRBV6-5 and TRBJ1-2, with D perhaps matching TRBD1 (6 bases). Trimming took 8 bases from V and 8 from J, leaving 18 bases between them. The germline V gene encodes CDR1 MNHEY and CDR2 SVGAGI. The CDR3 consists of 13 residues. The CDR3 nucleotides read TGTGCCAGCGCGGGCAGGGGCTCTCTGGGCTACACCTTC. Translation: CASAGRGSLGYTF.

This CDR3 is CASNRGTEAFF. The CDR3, as DNA: TGTGCCAGCAATCGCGGTACTGAAGCTTTCTTT. The chain recombines TRBV6-5 with TRBJ1-1; D not certain. The CDR3 loop spans 11 amino acids. Trimming pared 7 bases from V and 5 bases from J, leaving 8 bases between. The V gene's germline CDR1 is MNHEY and CDR2 SVGAGI.

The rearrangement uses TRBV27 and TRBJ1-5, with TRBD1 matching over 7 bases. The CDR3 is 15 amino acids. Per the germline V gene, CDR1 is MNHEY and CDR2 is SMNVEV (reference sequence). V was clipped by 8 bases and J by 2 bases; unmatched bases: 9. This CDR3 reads CASDSGDRGNQPQHF. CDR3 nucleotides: TGTGCCAGCGATTCAGGCGACAGGGGCAATCAGCCCCAGCATTTT.

This chain's CDR3 is CASSIVEGYGNQPQHF. The CDR3 DNA is TGTGCCAGTAGTATAGTGGAGGGGTACGGCAATCAGCCCCAGCATTTT. The chain is built from TRBV19 and TRBJ1-5; maybe TRBD1 (5 bases). V was cut by 1 base and J by 2 bases, with 12 bases left in between. CDR3 length: 16 amino acids. Germline V gives CDR1 LNHDA, CDR2 SQIVND (reference sequence).

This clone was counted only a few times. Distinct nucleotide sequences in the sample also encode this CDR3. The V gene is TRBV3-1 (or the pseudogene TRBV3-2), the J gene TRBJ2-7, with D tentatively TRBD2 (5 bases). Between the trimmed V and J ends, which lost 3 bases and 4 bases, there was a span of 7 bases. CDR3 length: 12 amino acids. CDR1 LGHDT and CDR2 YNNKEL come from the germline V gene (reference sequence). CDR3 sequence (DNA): TGTGCCAGCAGCCATGGCGGGTACGAGCAGTACTTC. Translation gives CASSHGGYEQYF.

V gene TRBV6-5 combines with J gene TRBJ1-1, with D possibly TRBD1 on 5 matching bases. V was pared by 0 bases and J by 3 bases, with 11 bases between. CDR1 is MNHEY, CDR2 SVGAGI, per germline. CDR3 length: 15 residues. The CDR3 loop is CASSYSTVGDTEAFF. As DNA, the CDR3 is TGTGCCAGCAGTTACTCGACAGTTGGGGACACTGAAGCTTTCTTT.

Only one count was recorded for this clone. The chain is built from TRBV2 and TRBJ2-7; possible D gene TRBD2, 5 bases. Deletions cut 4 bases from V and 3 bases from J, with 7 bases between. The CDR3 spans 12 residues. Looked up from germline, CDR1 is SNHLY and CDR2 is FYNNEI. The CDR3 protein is CASSVEGYEQYF. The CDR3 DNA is TGTGCCAGCAGTGTTGAGGGCTACGAGCAGTACTTC.

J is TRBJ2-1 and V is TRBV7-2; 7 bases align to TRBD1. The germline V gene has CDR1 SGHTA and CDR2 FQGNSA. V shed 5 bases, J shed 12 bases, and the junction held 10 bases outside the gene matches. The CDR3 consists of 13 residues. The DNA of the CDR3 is TGTGCCAGCAGCGCTACACGACAGGGCAGGCAGTTCTTC. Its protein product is CASSATRQGRQFF.

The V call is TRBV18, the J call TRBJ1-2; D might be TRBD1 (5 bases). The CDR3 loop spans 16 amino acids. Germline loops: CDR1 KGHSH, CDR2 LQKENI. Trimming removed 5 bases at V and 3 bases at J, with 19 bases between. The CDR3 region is CASSGVRRGIDYGYTF. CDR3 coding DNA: TGTGCCAGCTCAGGGGTACGGAGGGGAATCGACTATGGCTACACCTTC.